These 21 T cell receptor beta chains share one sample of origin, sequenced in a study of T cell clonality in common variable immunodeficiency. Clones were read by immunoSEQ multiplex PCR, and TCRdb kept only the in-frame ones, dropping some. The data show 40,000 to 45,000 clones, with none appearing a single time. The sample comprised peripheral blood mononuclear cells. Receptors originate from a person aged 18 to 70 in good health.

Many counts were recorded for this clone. The CDR3 sequence is CASSPWTSGVTGELFF. The part of the CDR3 DNA that was read is TGTGCCAGCAGTCCTTGGACTAGCGGGGTCACCGGGGAG. The chain joins TRBV6-2 or TRBV6-3 to TRBJ2-2; 12 bases match TRBD2. The read ends 3 residues before the CDR3 terminus; that terminus is restored from the germline J gene. The CDR3 extends over 16 amino acids. Germline loops: CDR1 MNHEY, CDR2 SVGEGT. V was pared by 5 bases and J by 4 bases, with 5 bases of the junction left unmatched.

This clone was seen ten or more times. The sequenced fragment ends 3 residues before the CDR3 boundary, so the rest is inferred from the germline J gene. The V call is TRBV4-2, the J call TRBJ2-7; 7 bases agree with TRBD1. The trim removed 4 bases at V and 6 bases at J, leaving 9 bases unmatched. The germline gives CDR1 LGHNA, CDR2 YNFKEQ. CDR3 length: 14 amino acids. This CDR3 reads CASSLVDREAEQYF. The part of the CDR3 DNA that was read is TGTGCCAGCAGCCTTGTTGACAGGGAAGCCGAG.

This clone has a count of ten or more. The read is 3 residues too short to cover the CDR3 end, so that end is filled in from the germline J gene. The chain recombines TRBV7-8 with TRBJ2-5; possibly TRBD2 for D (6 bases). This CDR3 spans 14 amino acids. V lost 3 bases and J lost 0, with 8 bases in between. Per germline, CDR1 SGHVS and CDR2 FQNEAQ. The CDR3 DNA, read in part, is TGTGCCAGCAGCTTGGGACTGTACCAAGAGACC. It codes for CASSLGLYQET. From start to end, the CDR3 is CASSLGLYQETQYF.

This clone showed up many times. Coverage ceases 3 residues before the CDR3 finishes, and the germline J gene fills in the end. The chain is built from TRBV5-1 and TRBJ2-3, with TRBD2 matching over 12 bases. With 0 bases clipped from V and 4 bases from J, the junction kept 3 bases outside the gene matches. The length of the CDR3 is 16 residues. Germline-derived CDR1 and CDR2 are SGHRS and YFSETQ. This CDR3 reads CASSLALAGGADTQYF. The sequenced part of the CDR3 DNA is TGCGCCAGCAGCTTGGCACTAGCGGGGGGAGCAGATACG.

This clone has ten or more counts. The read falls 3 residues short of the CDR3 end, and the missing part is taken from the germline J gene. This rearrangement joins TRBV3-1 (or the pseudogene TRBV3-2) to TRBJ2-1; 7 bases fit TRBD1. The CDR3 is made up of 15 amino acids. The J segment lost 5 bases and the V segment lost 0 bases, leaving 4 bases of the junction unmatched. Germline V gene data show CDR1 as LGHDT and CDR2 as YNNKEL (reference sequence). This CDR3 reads CASSQDPGQHNEQFF. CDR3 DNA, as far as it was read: TGTGCCAGCAGCCAAGATCCGGGACAGCACAATGAG.

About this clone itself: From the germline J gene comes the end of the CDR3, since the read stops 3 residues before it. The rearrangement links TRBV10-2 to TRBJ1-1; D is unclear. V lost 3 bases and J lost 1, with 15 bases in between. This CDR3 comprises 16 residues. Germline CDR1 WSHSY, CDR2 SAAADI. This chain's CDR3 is CASSDLLIAGNTEAFF. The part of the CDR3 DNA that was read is TGCGCCAGCAGTGACCTCCTTATCGCGGGGAACACTGAA.

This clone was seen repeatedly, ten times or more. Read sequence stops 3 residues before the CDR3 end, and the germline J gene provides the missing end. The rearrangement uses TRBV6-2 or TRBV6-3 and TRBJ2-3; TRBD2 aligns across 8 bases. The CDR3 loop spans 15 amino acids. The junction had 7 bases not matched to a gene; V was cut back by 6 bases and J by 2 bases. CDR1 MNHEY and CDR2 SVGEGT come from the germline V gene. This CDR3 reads CASSLSGALTDTQYF. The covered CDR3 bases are TGTGCCAGCAGCCTTAGCGGGGCTCTCACAGATACG.

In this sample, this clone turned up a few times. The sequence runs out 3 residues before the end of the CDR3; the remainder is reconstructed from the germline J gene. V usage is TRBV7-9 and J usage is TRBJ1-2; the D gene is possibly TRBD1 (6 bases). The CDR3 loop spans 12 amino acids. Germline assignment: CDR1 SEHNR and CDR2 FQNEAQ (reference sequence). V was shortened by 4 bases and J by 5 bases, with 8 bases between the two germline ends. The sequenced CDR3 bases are TGTGCCAGCAGCTCCGGACAGTATGGC. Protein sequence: CASSSGQYG. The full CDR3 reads CASSSGQYGYTF. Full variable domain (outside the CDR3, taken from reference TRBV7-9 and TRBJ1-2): DTGVSQNPRHKITKRGQNVTFRCDPISEHNRLYWYRQTLGQGPEFLTYFQNEAQLEKSRLLSDRFSAERPKGSFSTLEIQRTEQGDSAMYLCASSSGQYGYTFGSGTRLTVV.

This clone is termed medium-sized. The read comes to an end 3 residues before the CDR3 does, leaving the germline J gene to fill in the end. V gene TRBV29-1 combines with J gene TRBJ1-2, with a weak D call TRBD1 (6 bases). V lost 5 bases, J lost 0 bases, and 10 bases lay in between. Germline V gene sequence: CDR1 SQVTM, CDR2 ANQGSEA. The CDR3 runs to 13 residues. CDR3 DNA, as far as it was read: TGCAGCGTTCGGACAGTAACTAACTATGGC. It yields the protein CSVRTVTNYG. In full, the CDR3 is CSVRTVTNYGYTF.

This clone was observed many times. This CDR3 reads CASSEAVEGEKLFF. CDR3 DNA (partial): TGTGCCAGCAGTGAAGCTGTGGAGGGGGAAAAA. V gene TRBV6-1 combines with J gene TRBJ1-4, with TRBD1 as a possible D gene (5 bases). Read sequence stops 3 residues before the CDR3 end, and the germline J gene provides the missing end. The V end was cut by 0 bases, the J end by 8 bases, with 10 bases between. This CDR3 contains 14 residues. Germline V CDR1 and CDR2: MNHNS, SASEGT.

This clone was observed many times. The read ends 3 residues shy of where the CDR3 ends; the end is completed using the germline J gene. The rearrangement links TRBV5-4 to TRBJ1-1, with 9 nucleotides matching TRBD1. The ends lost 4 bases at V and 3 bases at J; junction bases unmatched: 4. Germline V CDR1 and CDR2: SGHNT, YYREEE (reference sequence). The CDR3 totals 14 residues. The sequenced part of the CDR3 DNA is TGTGCCAGCAGCCCGGGACAGGGATACACTGAA. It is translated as CASSPGQGYTE. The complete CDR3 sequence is CASSPGQGYTEAFF.

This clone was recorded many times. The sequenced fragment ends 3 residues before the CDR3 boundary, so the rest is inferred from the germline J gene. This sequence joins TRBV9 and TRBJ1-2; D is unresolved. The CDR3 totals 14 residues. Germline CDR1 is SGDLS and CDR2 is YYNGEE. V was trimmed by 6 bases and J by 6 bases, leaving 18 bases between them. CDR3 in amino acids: CASTPQVSYDGYTF. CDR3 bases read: TGTGCCAGCACCCCCCAGGTCTCCTATGATGGC.

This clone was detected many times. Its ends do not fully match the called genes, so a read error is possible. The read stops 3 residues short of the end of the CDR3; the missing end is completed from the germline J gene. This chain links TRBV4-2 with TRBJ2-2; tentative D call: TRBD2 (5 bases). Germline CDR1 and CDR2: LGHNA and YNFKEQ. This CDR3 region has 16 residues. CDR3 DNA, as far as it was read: TGCGCCAGCAGCCACCGTGGACTGAGTAACACCGGGGAG. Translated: CASSHRGLSNTGE. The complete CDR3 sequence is CASSHRGLSNTGELFF.

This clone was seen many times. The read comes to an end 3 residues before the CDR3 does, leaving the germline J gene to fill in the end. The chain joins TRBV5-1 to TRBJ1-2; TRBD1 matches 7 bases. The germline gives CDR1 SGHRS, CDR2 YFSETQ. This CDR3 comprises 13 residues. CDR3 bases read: TGCGCCAGCAACCAGAAGGGGGCCCGGGGC. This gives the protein CASNQKGARG. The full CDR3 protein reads CASNQKGARGYTF.

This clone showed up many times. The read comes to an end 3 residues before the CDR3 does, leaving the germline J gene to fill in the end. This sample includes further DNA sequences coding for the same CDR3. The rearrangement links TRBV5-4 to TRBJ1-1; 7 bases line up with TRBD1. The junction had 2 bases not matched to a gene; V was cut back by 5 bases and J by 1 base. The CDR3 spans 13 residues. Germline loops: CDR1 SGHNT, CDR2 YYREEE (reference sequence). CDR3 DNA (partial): TGTGCCAGCAGACGGGACAGGAACACTGAA. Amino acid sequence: CASRRDRNTE. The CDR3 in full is CASRRDRNTEAFF.

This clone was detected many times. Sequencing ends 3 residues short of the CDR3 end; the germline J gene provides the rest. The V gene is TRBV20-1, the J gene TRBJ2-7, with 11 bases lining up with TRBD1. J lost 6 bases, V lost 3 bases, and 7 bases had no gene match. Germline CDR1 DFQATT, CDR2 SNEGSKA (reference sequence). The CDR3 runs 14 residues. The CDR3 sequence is CSASLDRGRAEQYF. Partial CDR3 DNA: TGCAGTGCTAGCTTGGACAGGGGGCGCGCCGAG.

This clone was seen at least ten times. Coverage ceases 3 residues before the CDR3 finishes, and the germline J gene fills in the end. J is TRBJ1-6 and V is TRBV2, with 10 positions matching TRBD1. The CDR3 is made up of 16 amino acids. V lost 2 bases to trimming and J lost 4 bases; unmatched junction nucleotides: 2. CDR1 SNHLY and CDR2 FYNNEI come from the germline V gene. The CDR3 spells CASSESGQGYNSPLHF. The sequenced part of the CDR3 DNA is TGTGCCAGCAGTGAATCGGGACAGGGGTATAATTCACCC.

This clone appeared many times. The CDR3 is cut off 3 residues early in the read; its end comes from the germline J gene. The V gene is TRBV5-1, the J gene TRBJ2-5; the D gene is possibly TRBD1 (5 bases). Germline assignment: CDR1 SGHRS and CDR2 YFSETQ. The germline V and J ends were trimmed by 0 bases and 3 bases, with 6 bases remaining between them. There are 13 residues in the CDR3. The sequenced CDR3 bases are TGCGCCAGCAGCTTGGTAGGGGAAGAGACC. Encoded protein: CASSLVGEET. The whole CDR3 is CASSLVGEETQYF.

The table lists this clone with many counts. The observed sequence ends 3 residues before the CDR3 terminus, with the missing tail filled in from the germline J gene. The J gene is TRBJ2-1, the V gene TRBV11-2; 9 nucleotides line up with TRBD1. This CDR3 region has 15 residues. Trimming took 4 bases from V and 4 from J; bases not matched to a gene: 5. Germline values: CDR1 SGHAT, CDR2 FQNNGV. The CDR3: CASSSPGQGYNEQFF. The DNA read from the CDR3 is TGTGCCAGCAGCTCCCCGGGACAGGGATACAATGAG. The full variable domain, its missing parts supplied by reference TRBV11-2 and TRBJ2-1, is EAGVAQSPRYKIIEKRQSVAFWCNPISGHATLYWYQQILGQGPKLLIQFQNNGVVDDSQLPKDRFSAERLKGVDSTLKIQPAKLEDSAVYLCASSSPGQGYNEQFFGPGTRLTVL.

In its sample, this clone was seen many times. The part of the CDR3 DNA that was read is TGTGCCAGCAGTGAACGGACTAGCGGGATAGATGAG. This gives the protein CASSERTSGIDE. The complete CDR3 sequence is CASSERTSGIDEQFF. This sequence joins TRBV6-1 and TRBJ2-1; 12 bases fit TRBD2. The sequence runs out 3 residues before the end of the CDR3; the remainder is reconstructed from the germline J gene. Germline V lookup: CDR1 MNHNS, CDR2 SASEGT. V gave up 2 bases and J gave up 8 bases; unmatched junction bases: 4. The CDR3 length is 15 residues.

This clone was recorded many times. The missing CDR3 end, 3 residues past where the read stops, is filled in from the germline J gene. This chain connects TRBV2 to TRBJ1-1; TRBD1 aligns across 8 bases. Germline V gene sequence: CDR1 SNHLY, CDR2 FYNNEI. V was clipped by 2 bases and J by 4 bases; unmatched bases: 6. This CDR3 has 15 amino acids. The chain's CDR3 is CASSETPTGVTEAFF. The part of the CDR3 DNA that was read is TGTGCCAGCAGTGAAACCCCGACAGGGGTCACTGAA.